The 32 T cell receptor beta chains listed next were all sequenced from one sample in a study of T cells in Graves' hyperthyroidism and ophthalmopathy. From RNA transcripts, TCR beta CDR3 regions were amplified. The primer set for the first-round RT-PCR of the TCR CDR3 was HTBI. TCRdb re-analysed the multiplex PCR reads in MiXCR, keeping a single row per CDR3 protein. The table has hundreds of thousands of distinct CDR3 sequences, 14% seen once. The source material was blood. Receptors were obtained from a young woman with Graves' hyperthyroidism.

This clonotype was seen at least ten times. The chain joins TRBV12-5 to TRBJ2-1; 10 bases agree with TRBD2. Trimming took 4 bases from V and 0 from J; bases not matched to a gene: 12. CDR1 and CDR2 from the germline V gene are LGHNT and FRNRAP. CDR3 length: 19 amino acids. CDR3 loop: CASGSSGLAAPSSYNEQFF. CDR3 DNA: TGTGCTAGTGGTTCGTCAGGACTAGCGGCACCAAGCTCCTACAATGAGCAGTTCTTC.

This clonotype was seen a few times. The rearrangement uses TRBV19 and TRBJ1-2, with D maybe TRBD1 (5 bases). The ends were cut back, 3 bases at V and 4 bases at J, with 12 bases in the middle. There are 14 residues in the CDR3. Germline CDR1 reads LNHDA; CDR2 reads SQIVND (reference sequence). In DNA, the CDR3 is TGTGCCAGTAGTATTCCGTCAGGGTCCTATGGCTACACCTTC. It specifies CASSIPSGSYGYTF.

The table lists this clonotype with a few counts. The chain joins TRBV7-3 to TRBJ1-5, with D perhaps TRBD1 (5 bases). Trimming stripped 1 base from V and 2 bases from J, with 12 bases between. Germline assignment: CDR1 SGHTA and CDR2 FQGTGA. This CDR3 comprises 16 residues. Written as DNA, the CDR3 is TGTGCCAGCAGCTTAAGGGGGGGAAGGGGCAATCAGCCCCAGCATTTT. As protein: CASSLRGGRGNQPQHF.

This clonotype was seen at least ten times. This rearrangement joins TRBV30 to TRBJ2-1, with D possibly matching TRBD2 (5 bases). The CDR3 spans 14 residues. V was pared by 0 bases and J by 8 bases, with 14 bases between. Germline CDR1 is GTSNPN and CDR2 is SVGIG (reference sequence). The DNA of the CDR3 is TGTGCCTGGAGTGTATTACTAGGTCGAGATGAGCAGTTCTTC. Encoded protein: CAWSVLLGRDEQFF.

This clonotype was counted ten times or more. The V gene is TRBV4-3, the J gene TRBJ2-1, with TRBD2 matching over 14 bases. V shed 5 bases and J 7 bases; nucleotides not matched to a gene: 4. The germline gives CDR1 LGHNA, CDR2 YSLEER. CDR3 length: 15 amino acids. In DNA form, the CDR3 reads TGCGCCAGCAGCTCCTGGACTAGCGGGAGGAATGAGCAGTTCTTC. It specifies CASSSWTSGRNEQFF.

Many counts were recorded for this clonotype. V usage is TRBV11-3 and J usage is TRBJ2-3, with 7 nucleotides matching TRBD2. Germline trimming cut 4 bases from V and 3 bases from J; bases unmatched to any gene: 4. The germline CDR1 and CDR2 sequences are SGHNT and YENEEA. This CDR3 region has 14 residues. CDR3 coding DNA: TGTGCCAGCAGCTCGGGAGGCCCTACAGATACGCAGTATTTT. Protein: CASSSGGPTDTQYF.

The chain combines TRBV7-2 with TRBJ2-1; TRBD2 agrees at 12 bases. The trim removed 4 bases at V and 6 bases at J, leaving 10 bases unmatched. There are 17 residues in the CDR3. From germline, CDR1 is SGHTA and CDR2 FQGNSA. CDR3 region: CASSSETSGRIGNEQFF. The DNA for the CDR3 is TGTGCCAGCAGCTCGGAGACTAGCGGGAGAATTGGCAATGAGCAGTTCTTC. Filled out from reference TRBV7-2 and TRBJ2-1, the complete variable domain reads GAGVSQSPSNKVTEKGKDVELRCDPISGHTALYWYRQSLGQGLEFLIYFQGNSAPDKSGLPSDRFSAERTGGSVSTLTIQRTQQEDSAVYLCASSSETSGRIGNEQFFGPGTRLTVL.

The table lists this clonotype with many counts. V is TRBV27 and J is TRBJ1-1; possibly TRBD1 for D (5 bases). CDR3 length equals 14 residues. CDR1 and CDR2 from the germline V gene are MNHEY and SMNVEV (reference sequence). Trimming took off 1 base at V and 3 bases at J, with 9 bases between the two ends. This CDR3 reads CASSLFRADTEAFF. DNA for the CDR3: TGTGCCAGCAGTTTATTCAGGGCTGACACTGAAGCTTTCTTT.

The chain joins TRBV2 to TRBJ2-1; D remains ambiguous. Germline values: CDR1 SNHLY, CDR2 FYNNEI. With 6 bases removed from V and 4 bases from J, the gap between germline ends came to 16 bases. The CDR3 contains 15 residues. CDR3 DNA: TGTGCCAGCAGGGAGTGGGATACGCGATACAATGAGCAGTTCTTC. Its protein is CASREWDTRYNEQFF.

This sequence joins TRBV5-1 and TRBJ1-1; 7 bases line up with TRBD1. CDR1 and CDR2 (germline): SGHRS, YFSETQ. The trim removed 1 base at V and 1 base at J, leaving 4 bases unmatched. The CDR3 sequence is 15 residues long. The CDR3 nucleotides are TGCGCCAGCAGCTTGAGTGCAGGGGGGAACACTGAAGCTTTCTTT. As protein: CASSLSAGGNTEAFF.

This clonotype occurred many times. The CDR3 bases are TGTGCCAGCAGTTACAGGGAGGGGTACGAGCAGTACTTC. Its translation: CASSYREGYEQYF. The chain links TRBV11-2 to TRBJ2-7, with a possible D match to TRBD2 (7 bases). Trimming stripped 6 bases from V and 4 bases from J, with 13 bases between. The CDR3 runs to 13 residues. Germline V gene lookup returns CDR1 SGHAT and CDR2 FQNNGV.

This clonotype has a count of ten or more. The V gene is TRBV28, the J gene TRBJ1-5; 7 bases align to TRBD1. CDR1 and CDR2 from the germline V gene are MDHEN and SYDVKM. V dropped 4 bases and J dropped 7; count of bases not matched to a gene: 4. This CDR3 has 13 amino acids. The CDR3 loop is CASSSRTGQPQHF. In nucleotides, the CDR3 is TGTGCCAGCAGTTCACGGACAGGCCAGCCCCAGCATTTT. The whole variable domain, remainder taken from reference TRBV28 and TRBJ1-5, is DVKVTQSSRYLVKRTGEKVFLECVQDMDHENMFWYRQDPGLGLRLIYFSYDVKMKEKGDIPEGYSVSREKKERFSLILESASTNQTSMYLCASSSRTGQPQHFGDGTRLSIL.

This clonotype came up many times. The CDR3 region is CSVVLVDTQYF. The CDR3 DNA follows: TGCAGCGTGGTACTAGTGGATACGCAGTATTTT. The chain has TRBV29-1 and TRBJ2-3, with a possible D match to TRBD2 (5 bases). Germline-derived CDR1 and CDR2 are SQVTM and ANQGSEA. Deletions cut 6 bases from V and 6 bases from J, with 10 bases between. The CDR3 is 11 residues long.

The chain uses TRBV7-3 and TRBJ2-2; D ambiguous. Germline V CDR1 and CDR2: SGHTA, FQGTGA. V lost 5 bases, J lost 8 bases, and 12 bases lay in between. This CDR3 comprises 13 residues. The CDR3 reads CASSPGARGELFF. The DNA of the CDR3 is TGTGCCAGCAGCCCGGGCGCGAGGGGGGAGCTGTTTTTT.

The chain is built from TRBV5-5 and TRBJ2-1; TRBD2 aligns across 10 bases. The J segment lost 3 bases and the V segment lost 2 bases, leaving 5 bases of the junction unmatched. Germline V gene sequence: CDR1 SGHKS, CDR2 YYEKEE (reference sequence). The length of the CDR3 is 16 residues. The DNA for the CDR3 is TGTGCCAGCAGCTTTACCGGGACTAGCGTCTACAATGAGCAGTTCTTC. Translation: CASSFTGTSVYNEQFF.

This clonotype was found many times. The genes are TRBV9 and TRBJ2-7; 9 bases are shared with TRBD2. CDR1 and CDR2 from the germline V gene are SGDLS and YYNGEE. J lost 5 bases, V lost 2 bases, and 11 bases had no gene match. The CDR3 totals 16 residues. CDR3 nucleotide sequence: TGTGCCAGCAGCGTGTCGAGTGGCGGGAGGGTGGACGAGCAGTACTTC. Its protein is CASSVSSGGRVDEQYF.

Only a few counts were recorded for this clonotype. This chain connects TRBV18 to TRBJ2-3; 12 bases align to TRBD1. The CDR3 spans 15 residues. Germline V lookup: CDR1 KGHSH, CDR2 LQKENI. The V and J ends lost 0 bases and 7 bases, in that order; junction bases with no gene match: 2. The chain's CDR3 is CASSPPGQGANTQYF. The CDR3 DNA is TGTGCCAGCTCACCACCGGGACAGGGGGCAAATACGCAGTATTTT.

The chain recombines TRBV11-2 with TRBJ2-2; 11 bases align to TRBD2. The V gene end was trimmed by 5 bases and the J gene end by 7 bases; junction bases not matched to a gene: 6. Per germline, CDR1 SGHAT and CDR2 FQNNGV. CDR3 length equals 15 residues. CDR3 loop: CASSLGLAGNGELFF. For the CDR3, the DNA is TGTGCCAGCAGCCTTGGACTAGCGGGTAACGGGGAGCTGTTTTTT.

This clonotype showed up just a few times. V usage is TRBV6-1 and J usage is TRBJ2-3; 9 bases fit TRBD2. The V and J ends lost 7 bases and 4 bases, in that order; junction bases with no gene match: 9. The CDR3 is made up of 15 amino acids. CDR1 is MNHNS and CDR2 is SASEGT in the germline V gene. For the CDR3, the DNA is TGTGCCAGCACTCTGCGGGAGGGCGGTGCAGATACGCAGTATTTT. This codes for CASTLREGGADTQYF.

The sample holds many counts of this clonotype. The CDR3 DNA follows: TGTGCCAGCAGGGACAGGGGTTACAATCAGCCCCAGCATTTT. Its protein product is CASRDRGYNQPQHF. The gene calls are TRBV25-1 and TRBJ1-5; TRBD1 aligns across 9 bases. V trimming: 6 bases; J trimming: 3 bases; junction bases outside the gene matches: 3. The CDR3 runs to 14 residues. The V gene's germline CDR1 is MGHDK and CDR2 SYGVNS. Based on the CDR3 plus reference TRBV25-1 and TRBJ1-5, the full variable domain is EADIYQTPRYLVIGTGKKITLECSQTMGHDKMYWYQQDPGMELHLIHYSYGVNSTEKGDLSSESTVSRIRTEHFPLTLESARPSHTSQYLCASRDRGYNQPQHFGDGTRLSIL.

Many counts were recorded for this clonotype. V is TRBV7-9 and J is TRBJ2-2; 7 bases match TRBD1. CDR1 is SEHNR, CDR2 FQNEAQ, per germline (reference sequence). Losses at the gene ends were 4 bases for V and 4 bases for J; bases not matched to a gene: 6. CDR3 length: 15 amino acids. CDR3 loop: CASSSSGQRTGELFF. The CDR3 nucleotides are TGTGCCAGCAGCTCATCGGGACAGCGCACCGGGGAGCTGTTTTTT.

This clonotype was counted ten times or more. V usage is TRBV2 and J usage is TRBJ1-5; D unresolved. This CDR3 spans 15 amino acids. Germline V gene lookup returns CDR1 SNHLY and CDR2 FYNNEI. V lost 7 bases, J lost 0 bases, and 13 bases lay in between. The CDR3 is CASTAGRNSNQPQHF. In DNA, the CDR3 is TGTGCCAGCACGGCAGGCCGTAATAGCAATCAGCCCCAGCATTTT.

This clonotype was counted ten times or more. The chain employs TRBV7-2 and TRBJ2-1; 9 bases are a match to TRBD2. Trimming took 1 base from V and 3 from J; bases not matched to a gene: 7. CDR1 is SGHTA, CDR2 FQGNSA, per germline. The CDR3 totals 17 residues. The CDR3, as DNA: TGTGCCAGCAGCTTAGTCGCTAGCGGGATAGGCTACAATGAGCAGTTCTTC. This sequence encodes CASSLVASGIGYNEQFF. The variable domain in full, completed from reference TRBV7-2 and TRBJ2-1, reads GAGVSQSPSNKVTEKGKDVELRCDPISGHTALYWYRQSLGQGLEFLIYFQGNSAPDKSGLPSDRFSAERTGGSVSTLTIQRTQQEDSAVYLCASSLVASGIGYNEQFFGPGTRLTVL.

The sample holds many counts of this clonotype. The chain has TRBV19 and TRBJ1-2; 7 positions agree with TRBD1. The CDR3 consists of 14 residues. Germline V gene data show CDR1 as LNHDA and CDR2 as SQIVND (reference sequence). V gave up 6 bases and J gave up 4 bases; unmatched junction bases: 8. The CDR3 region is CASRLDRSAYGYTF. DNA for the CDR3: TGTGCCAGTAGGCTGGACAGGTCGGCCTATGGCTACACCTTC.

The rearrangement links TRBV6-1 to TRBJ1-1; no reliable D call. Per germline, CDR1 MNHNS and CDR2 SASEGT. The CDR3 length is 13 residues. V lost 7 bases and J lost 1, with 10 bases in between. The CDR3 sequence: CASTESTNTEAFF. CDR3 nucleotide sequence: TGTGCCAGCACCGAAAGCACGAACACTGAAGCTTTCTTT.

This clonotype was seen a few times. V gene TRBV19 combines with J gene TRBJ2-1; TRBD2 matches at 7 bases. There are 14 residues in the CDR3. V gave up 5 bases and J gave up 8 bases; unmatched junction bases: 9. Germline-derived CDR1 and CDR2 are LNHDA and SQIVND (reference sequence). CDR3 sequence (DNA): TGTGCCAGTAGTTTAGCGGGTCCCGGGGATGAGCAGTTCTTC. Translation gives CASSLAGPGDEQFF.

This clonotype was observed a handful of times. CDR3 loop: CASSLRRDLGNEQYF. DNA for the CDR3: TGTGCCAGCAGCTTACGGCGGGATCTCGGCAACGAGCAGTACTTC. The rearrangement uses TRBV13 and TRBJ2-7; the D gene is possibly TRBD2 (6 bases). The CDR3 extends over 15 amino acids. Germline CDR1 reads PRHDT; CDR2 reads FYEKMQ (reference sequence). V dropped 2 bases and J dropped 5 bases, with 16 bases sitting between them.

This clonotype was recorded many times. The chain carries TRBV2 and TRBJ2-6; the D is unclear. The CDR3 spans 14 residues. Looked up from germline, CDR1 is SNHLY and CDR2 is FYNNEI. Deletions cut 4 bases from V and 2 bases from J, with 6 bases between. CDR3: CASSAFPGANVLTF. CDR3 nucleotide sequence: TGTGCCAGCAGTGCCTTCCCTGGGGCCAACGTCCTGACTTTC.

In DNA, the CDR3 is TGTGCCAGCAGCCCCGGGACTAGCGGGAGCGGGGAGCAGTACTTC. It codes for CASSPGTSGSGEQYF. The chain uses TRBV28 and TRBJ2-7; 14 bases align to TRBD2. The CDR3 sequence is 15 residues long. CDR1 MDHEN and CDR2 SYDVKM come from the germline V gene. With 6 bases clipped from V and 7 bases from J, the junction kept 8 bases outside the gene matches.

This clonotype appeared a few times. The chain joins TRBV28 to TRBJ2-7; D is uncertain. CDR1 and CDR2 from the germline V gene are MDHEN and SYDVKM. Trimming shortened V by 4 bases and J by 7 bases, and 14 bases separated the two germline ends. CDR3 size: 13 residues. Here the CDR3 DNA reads TGTGCCAGCAGTTCCAATACGTGGGAAGAGCAGTACTTC. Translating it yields CASSSNTWEEQYF.

Written as DNA, the CDR3 is TGTGCCAGTAGTATAGTTTCTAGCGGGATTTACAATGAGCAGTTCTTC. Amino acids: CASSIVSSGIYNEQFF. This chain links TRBV19 with TRBJ2-1; 9 bases match TRBD2. CDR1 is LNHDA, CDR2 SQIVND, per germline (reference sequence). The junction had 5 bases not matched to a gene; V was cut back by 1 base and J by 4 bases. The CDR3 contains 16 residues.

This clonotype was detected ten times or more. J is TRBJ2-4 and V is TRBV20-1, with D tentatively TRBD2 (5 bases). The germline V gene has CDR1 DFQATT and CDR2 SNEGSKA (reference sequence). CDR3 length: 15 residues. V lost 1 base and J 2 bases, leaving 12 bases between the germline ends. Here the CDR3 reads CSARALPGTKNIQYF. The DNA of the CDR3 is TGCAGTGCTAGAGCTCTTCCCGGGACCAAAAACATTCAGTACTTC.